One and the same sample provided the 18 T cell receptor beta chains below, sequenced in a study of blood T cell repertoires in COVID-19. This table comes from immunoSEQ multiplex PCR, and its TCRdb copy is limited to in-frame clones, with some not included. Among around 24,000 clones listed, around 85% were seen once. Sequencing input: peripheral blood. The receptors here all came from a man aged 45-65 years with active or convalescent COVID-19.

The rearrangement links TRBV4-1 to TRBJ2-7; 9 nucleotides agree with TRBD1. CDR1 and CDR2 (germline): MGHRA, YSYEKL. This CDR3 has 15 amino acids. Trimming removed 0 bases from V and 3 bases from J; junction bases left unmatched: 3. As DNA, the CDR3 is TGCGCCAGCAGCCAAGAAAGGACAGGGGACTACGAGCAGTACTTC. The encoded protein is CASSQERTGDYEQYF.

Only one count was recorded for this clone. This chain links TRBV27 with TRBJ2-2; 9 bases align to TRBD1. CDR3 length equals 19 residues. The V segment lost 1 base and the J segment 4 bases; nucleotides outside the gene matches: 13. The germline V gene encodes CDR1 MNHEY and CDR2 SMNVEV (reference sequence). The CDR3 DNA follows: TGTGCCAGCAGTTTATTTGGGACAGGGCCTACATATACCACCGGGGAGCTGTTTTTT. Amino acids: CASSLFGTGPTYTTGELFF.

This chain connects TRBV11-2 to TRBJ2-7, with 8 bases lining up with TRBD2. Germline V gene data show CDR1 as SGHAT and CDR2 as FQNNGV. The CDR3 contains 12 residues. V was pared by 5 bases and J by 6 bases, with 3 bases of the junction left unmatched. The CDR3 coding sequence is TGTGCCAGCAGCCTCCGGGGGGGCGAGCAGTACTTC. Translation: CASSLRGGEQYF.

The chain combines TRBV6-1 with TRBJ2-1; weak D call: TRBD2 (6 bases). Per the germline V gene, CDR1 is MNHNS and CDR2 is SASEGT. The length of the CDR3 is 14 residues. V was cut by 0 bases and J by 7 bases, with 10 bases left in between. The CDR3 spells CASSEARAGNEQFF. For the CDR3, the DNA is TGTGCCAGCAGTGAAGCAAGGGCGGGAAATGAGCAGTTCTTC.

This clone was picked up a small number of times. This chain links TRBV28 with TRBJ1-1; D may be TRBD1 (5 bases). The CDR3 spans 9 residues. V lost 9 bases to trimming and J lost 11 bases, with 10 bases between them. Germline V lookup: CDR1 MDHEN, CDR2 SYDVKM. The CDR3 region is CARTKGAFF. The CDR3 coding sequence is TGTGCCAGGACGAAGGGGGCTTTCTTT.

J is TRBJ1-3 and V is TRBV7-9; D is unclear. V was pared by 2 bases and J by 0 bases, with 14 bases between. The CDR3 has 17 residues. Germline CDR1 SEHNR, CDR2 FQNEAQ (reference sequence). The CDR3 region has the DNA TGTGCCAGCAGCTTAATTTCGCGGTCGAGCTCTGGAAACACCATATATTTT. Protein sequence: CASSLISRSSSGNTIYF. Full variable domain (rest looked up from reference TRBV7-9 and TRBJ1-3): DTGVSQNPRHKITKRGQNVTFRCDPISEHNRLYWYRQTLGQGPEFLTYFQNEAQLEKSRLLSDRFSAERPKGSFSTLEIQRTEQGDSAMYLCASSLISRSSSGNTIYFGEGSWLTVV.

The chain uses TRBV11-2 and TRBJ2-7; TRBD2 aligns across 9 bases. The CDR3 is made up of 16 amino acids. With 0 bases clipped from V and 2 bases from J, the junction kept 5 bases outside the gene matches. The germline V gene has CDR1 SGHAT and CDR2 FQNNGV. DNA of the CDR3: TGTGCCAGCAGCTTAGAGCCAGCGGGAGGCGCCTACGAGCAGTACTTC. Translating gives CASSLEPAGGAYEQYF.

V and J are TRBV19 and TRBJ2-7; 7 bases fit TRBD1. V lost 3 bases and J lost 0; bases outside the gene matches: 5. The CDR3 length is 15 residues. CDR1 and CDR2 (germline): LNHDA, SQIVND (reference sequence). This CDR3 is CASSIMTGYSYEQYF. The CDR3, as DNA: TGTGCCAGTAGTATTATGACAGGGTACTCCTACGAGCAGTACTTC.

V is TRBV5-5 and J is TRBJ2-7, with 7 bases fitting TRBD1. Germline V CDR1 and CDR2: SGHKS, YYEKEE (reference sequence). Losses at the gene ends were 2 bases for V and 7 bases for J; bases not matched to a gene: 9. This CDR3 region has 14 residues. The CDR3 bases are TGTGCCAGCAGCTTCCAGACAGGGCCAGGGGAGCAGTACTTC. It yields the protein CASSFQTGPGEQYF.

This clone appeared a single time. The V gene is TRBV24-1, the J gene TRBJ2-3, with 13 bases identical to TRBD2. The germline CDR1 and CDR2 sequences are KGHDR and SFDVKD. The CDR3 runs 17 residues. V lost 2 bases, J lost 5 bases, and 6 bases stayed unmatched. The DNA of the CDR3 is TGTGCCACCAGTGATTCATCACTAGCGGGAGGGATAGATACGCAGTATTTT. Translated: CATSDSSLAGGIDTQYF.

The chain uses TRBV6-5 and TRBJ1-5; weak D call: TRBD1 (5 bases). The germline V gene encodes CDR1 MNHEY and CDR2 SVGAGI. Trimming stripped 0 bases from V and 5 bases from J, with 5 bases between. The CDR3 spans 13 residues. The CDR3 here is CASSYSGDQPQHF. The CDR3 nucleotides are TGTGCCAGCAGTTACTCAGGGGATCAGCCCCAGCATTTT.

The gene calls are TRBV11-2 and TRBJ2-7, with 11 bases fitting TRBD1. The CDR3 runs to 14 residues. CDR1 is SGHAT and CDR2 is FQNNGV in the germline V gene. V gave up 5 bases and J gave up 2 bases; unmatched junction bases: 2. CDR3 nucleotide sequence: TGTGCCAGCAGCCCGGGACAGGGGGCCTACGAGCAGTACTTC. Protein product: CASSPGQGAYEQYF.

The chain links TRBV6-1 to TRBJ1-5; tentatively, D is TRBD1 (6 bases). V dropped 2 bases and J dropped 1 base, with 9 bases sitting between them. CDR1 and CDR2 from the germline V gene are MNHNS and SASEGT. CDR3 length: 15 residues. The CDR3 protein is CASSEYTGSNQPQHF. The CDR3 DNA reads as TGTGCCAGCAGTGAATACACAGGGAGCAATCAGCCCCAGCATTTT.

The V and J genes are TRBV19 and TRBJ2-3; 8 nucleotides line up with TRBD1. Looked up from germline, CDR1 is LNHDA and CDR2 is SQIVND (reference sequence). V gave up 4 bases and J gave up 6 bases; unmatched junction bases: 6. The CDR3 runs to 14 residues. CDR3 region: CASSKRYRGDTQYF. CDR3 in DNA: TGTGCCAGTAGTAAAAGGTACAGGGGGGATACGCAGTATTTT.

The chain is built from TRBV2 and TRBJ2-1; possibly TRBD2 for D (5 bases). Germline-derived CDR1 and CDR2 are SNHLY and FYNNEI. CDR3 length: 13 amino acids. Trimming removed 0 bases from V and 5 bases from J, with 5 bases in between. The CDR3 loop reads CASSEAGNNEQFF. The CDR3 nucleotides read TGTGCCAGCAGTGAAGCCGGGAACAATGAGCAGTTCTTC.

CDR3 in DNA: TGTGCCAGCACCGGCCGTGGTTCGGGGGGCAAGGGCACCGGGGAGCTGTTTTTT. Encoded protein: CASTGRGSGGKGTGELFF. The V call is TRBV3-1 (or the pseudogene TRBV3-2), the J call TRBJ2-2, with D perhaps matching TRBD2 (7 bases). The CDR3 is made up of 18 amino acids. With 7 bases removed from V and 4 bases from J, the gap between germline ends came to 25 bases. CDR1 and CDR2 (germline): LGHDT, YNNKEL (reference sequence).

The chain has TRBV12-2 and TRBJ2-1; the table's D call TRBD2 went unverified against the DNA. TRBV12-2 is deemed a pseudogene. The length of the CDR3 is 20 residues. The CDR3 sequence: CASRSEGLAGDNSSYNEQFF. The CDR3 DNA reads TGTGCAAGTCGCTCCGAAGGACTAGCGGGGGACAACAGCTCCTACAATGAGCAGTTCTTC.

This chain links TRBV29-1 with TRBJ2-7; 11 nucleotides agree with TRBD2. From germline, CDR1 is SQVTM and CDR2 ANQGSEA. The CDR3 covers 12 residues. V lost 7 bases to trimming and J lost 3 bases; unmatched junction nucleotides: 2. The CDR3 DNA sequence: TGCAGCGCCGGGACTAGCGGCTACGAGCAGTACTTC. Translation gives CSAGTSGYEQYF.